This section outlines one T cell receptor beta chain sequence together with its context. Its antigen is undetermined. The data derive from a study of cytotoxic CD8 clonotypes in ibrutinib-treated CLL. Germline-derived CDR1 and CDR2 are WSHSY and SAAADI. The CDR3 consists of 15 residues. The ends lost 6 bases at V and 4 bases at J; junction bases unmatched: 9. The assay was immunoSEQ multiplex PCR, and TCRdb's table has in-frame clones only and misses some. The top ten clones hold less than 40% of a sample with about 76,000 clones, over 80% of them seen once. General study points: Clonality grew at ibrutinib response; at progression, it decreased back toward baseline. Sampling times, which were not matched between the groups, differed between sustained-remission patients and progressing patients.

This sequence was found in a human donor with chronic lymphocytic leukemia. This material consisted of PBMCs, taken after 24 months of ibrutinib treatment. The rearrangement joins TRBV10-2 to TRBJ2-5; the match to TRBD2 covers 9 bases. The CDR3 region has the DNA TGCGCCAGCAGGCTAGGACTAGCGATTCGAGAGACCCAGTACTTC. It encodes CASRLGLAIRETQYF.